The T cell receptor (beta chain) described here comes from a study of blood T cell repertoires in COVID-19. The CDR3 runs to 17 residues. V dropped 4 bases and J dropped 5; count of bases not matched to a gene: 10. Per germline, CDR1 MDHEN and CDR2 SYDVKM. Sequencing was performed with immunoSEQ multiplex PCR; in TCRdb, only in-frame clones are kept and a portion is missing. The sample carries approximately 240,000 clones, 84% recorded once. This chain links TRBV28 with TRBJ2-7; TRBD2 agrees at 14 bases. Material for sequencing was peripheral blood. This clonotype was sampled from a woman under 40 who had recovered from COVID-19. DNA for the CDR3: TGTGCCAGCAGTTCCCATGACGGGACTAGCGGGAGCGACGAGCAGTACTTC. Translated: CASSSHDGTSGSDEQYF. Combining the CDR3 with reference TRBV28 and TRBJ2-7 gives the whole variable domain DVKVTQSSRYLVKRTGEKVFLECVQDMDHENMFWYRQDPGLGLRLIYFSYDVKMKEKGDIPEGYSVSREKKERFSLILESASTNQTSMYLCASSSHDGTSGSDEQYFGPGTRLTVT.